The entry below describes one T cell receptor (beta chain). One entry per CDR3 protein, called by TCRdb with MiXCR from the 5' RACE reads. The sample holds almost 550,000 distinct CDR3 sequences, roughly 20% seen once. The germline V and J ends were trimmed by 4 bases and 6 bases, with 21 bases remaining between them. CDR1 and CDR2 (germline): SGHNT, YYREEE (reference sequence). The CDR3 is 16 amino acids. This entry belongs to a study of T-cell memory formation after mild COVID-19. This TCR derives from an adult woman who had mild COVID-19 (a few samples of this study predate the infection). Cell type and time point are not known. The chain links TRBV5-4 to TRBJ2-3; tentatively, D is TRBD2 (7 bases). Input material: PBMCs or a T cell subset sorted from them (not recorded which). The CDR3 coding sequence is TGTGCCAGCAGCGCCGGGGGGCCTTCGGGACGCGATACGCAGTATTTT. This translates into CASSAGGPSGRDTQYF.